This T cell receptor (beta chain) is drawn from a study of shared clonotypes between healthy human individuals. Study-level information: Donor ages ranged 18 to 49 years: a couple of women, a few men.

Template amounts of about 270 ng DNA, tens of thousands of T cell genomes, were employed in unsorted PBMC replicate PCRs. Assay used: immunoSEQ multiplex PCR; TCRdb lists only in-frame clones, some missing. This table has fewer than 600,000 clones, around 79% appearing once. From germline, CDR1 is LGHNA and CDR2 YSLEER. Trimming cost V 0 bases and J 2 bases; bases outside gene matches: 4. There are 16 residues in the CDR3. Turning to this clone: The target antigen is unknown.

The study's findings and limits: Since donors were few, the genetic and exposure-history diversity represented was limited.

The origin of this receptor is a woman aged 40 to 50 in good health. Some clones in this sample may be carry-over from other donors' samples. The sequenced material came from PBMCs. This sequence joins TRBV4-3 and TRBJ2-3, with 8 bases aligning to TRBD2. The DNA for the CDR3 is TGCGCCAGCAGCCAAGAAGATAGCGGGAACACAGATACGCAGTATTTT. Residues: CASSQEDSGNTDTQYF.